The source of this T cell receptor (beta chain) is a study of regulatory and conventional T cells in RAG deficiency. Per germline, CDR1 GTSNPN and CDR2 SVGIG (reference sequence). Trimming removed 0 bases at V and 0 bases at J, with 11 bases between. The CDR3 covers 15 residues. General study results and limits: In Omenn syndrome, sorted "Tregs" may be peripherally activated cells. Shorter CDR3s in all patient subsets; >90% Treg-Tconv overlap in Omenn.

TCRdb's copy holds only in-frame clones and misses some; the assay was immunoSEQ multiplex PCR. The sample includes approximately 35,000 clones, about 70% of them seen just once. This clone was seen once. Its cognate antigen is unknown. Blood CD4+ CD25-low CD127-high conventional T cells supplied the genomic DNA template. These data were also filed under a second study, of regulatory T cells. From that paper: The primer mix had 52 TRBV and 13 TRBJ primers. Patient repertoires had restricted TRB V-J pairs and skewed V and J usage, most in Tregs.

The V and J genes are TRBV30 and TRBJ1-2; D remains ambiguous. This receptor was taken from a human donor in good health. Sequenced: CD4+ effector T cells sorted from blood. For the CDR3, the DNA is TGTGCCTGGAGTGTTGGTGCCAATTCTAACTATGGCTACACCTTC. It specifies CAWSVGANSNYGYTF.